This T cell receptor beta chain derives from a study of control samples from healthy donors and cancer patients. The CDR3 contains 13 residues. Trimming shortened V by 4 bases and J by 5 bases, and 13 bases separated the two germline ends. CDR1 is SGHRS, CDR2 YFSETQ, per germline. Generated by immunoSEQ multiplex PCR, the TCRdb table keeps only in-frame clones and is missing some. The sample includes approximately 90,000 clones, about 81% of them seen just once. The sample holds many counts of this clone. The sequenced sample consisted of PBMCs. This TCR was recovered from a man between 70 and 80 years old with lung cancer. The gene calls are TRBV5-1 and TRBJ2-7; D unclear. The CDR3 here is CASSHGVGNEQYF. The CDR3 DNA reads TGCGCCAGCAGCCACGGTGTGGGTAACGAGCAGTACTTC. The full variable domain, completed using reference TRBV5-1 and TRBJ2-7, is KAGVTQTPRYLIKTRGQQVTLSCSPISGHRSVSWYQQTPGQGLQFLFEYFSETQRNKGNFPGRFSGRQFSNSRSEMNVSTLELGDSALYLCASSHGVGNEQYFGPGTRLTVT.